Listed below are T cell receptor beta chains from one sample, sequenced in a study of T cell repertoires in cytomegalovirus infection. TCRdb fed the reads into MiXCR, producing one record per CDR3 protein. The sample lists under 150,000 distinct CDR3 sequences; under 30% were seen once. These receptors lack a known antigen. Sequencing used PBMCs, sequenced either directly or after in vitro stimulation (not recorded which). The receptors were sampled from a human donor in good health (CMV status not recorded). Some clones in this sample may be carry-over from other donors' samples. Both conserved end residues are part of each CDR3. D genes are given only for firm matches. Rows may omit the clone size; those that give it use once, few, many or a size class.

J: TRBJ2-1
size: many
V: TRBV6-5
D: NA
DNA: TGTGCCAGCAGTTACTCGGCTCCAGACTCCTACAATGAGCAGTTCTTC
CDR3: CASSYSAPDSYNEQFF

J: TRBJ1-2
size: few
V: TRBV7-2
D: NA
DNA: TGTGCCAGCAGCCTCGGGGCAGGCGGAAGCTACACCTTC
CDR3: CASSLGAGGSYTF

J: TRBJ1-1
size: few
V: TRBV28
D: NA
DNA: TGTGCCATCGGTGTAGGAGGCGGCACTGAAGCTTTCTTT
CDR3: CAIGVGGGTEAFF

J: TRBJ2-3
size: NA
V: TRBV7-2
D: TRBD2
DNA: TGTGCCAGCAGATATATAGCGGGAGGTCCCGAAGATACGCAGTATTTT
CDR3: CASRYIAGGPEDTQYF

J: TRBJ2-7
size: few
V: TRBV4-1
D: TRBD2
DNA: TGCGCCAGCAGCCAAAGAGGAGGTAGCGGGAGCTACGAGCAGTACTTC
CDR3: CASSQRGGSGSYEQYF

J: TRBJ1-5
size: many
V: TRBV7-2
D: NA
DNA: TGTGCCAGCAGCCGAGCAGGGCGCAATCAGCCCCAGCATTTT
CDR3: CASSRAGRNQPQHF

J: TRBJ1-5
size: NA
V: TRBV30
D: NA
DNA: TGTGCCTGGAGTGCCCTATTCGGTCAGCCCCAGCATTTT
CDR3: CAWSALFGQPQHF

J: TRBJ2-1
size: few
V: TRBV29-1
D: NA
DNA: TGCAGCGTTGCCGGGACCTACAATGAGCAGTTCTTC
CDR3: CSVAGTYNEQFF

J: TRBJ2-5
size: many
V: TRBV27
D: TRBD2
DNA: TGTGCCAGCAGTCCCCATCCGCCTAGCGGGATCGAGACCCAGTACTTC
CDR3: CASSPHPPSGIETQYF

J: TRBJ2-1
size: many
V: TRBV6-6
D: TRBD2
DNA: TGTGCCAGCAGTCAAGGACTAGCTGAGTGGGGGGAGGGACCCTACAATGAGCAGTTCTTC
CDR3: CASSQGLAEWGEGPYNEQFF

J: TRBJ2-3
size: few
V: TRBV2
D: NA
DNA: TGTGCCAGCAGTGAATTGGTGGGTGGAAGCCATACGCAGTATTTT
CDR3: CASSELVGGSHTQYF

J: TRBJ1-6
size: NA
V: TRBV4-1
D: NA
DNA: TGCGCCAGCGGTCCTACAGGGCTGGATAATTCACCCCTCCACTTT
CDR3: CASGPTGLDNSPLHF

J: TRBJ2-7
size: many
V: TRBV28
D: NA
DNA: TGTGCCAGCAGTCGATCTTTAGGAACCTACGAGCAGTACTTC
CDR3: CASSRSLGTYEQYF

J: TRBJ2-1
size: NA
V: TRBV7-2
D: TRBD2
DNA: TGTGCCAGCAAGGCTAGCGGGAGGGCCACTAATGAGCAGTTCTTC
CDR3: CASKASGRATNEQFF

J: TRBJ2-6
size: many
V: TRBV4-1
D: NA
DNA: TGCGCCAGCAGCCAAGACAGCTCTGGGGCCAACGTCCTGACTTTC
CDR3: CASSQDSSGANVLTF

J: TRBJ2-3
size: NA
V: TRBV6-1
D: TRBD2
DNA: TGTGCCAGCAGTTATAGCGGGAGCGACACAGATACGCAGTATTTT
CDR3: CASSYSGSDTDTQYF

J: TRBJ1-1
size: few
V: TRBV9
D: NA
DNA: TGTGCCAGCAGGCCGGGTCTTGAGGACACTGAAGCTTTCTTT
CDR3: CASRPGLEDTEAFF

J: TRBJ2-7
size: NA
V: TRBV19
D: TRBD1
DNA: TGTGCCACCTTCGACAGGGGTCACGAGCAGTACTTC
CDR3: CATFDRGHEQYF

J: TRBJ1-4
size: NA
V: TRBV5-6
D: TRBD1
DNA: TGTGCCAGCAGCTTCGGGACAGGGTCTACTAATGAAAAACTGTTTTTT
CDR3: CASSFGTGSTNEKLFF

J: TRBJ1-1
size: NA
V: TRBV12-3/TRBV12-4
D: NA
DNA: TGTGCCAGCAGTTTATGGCCCCAGGGACCATCTTTCTTT
CDR3: CASSLWPQGPSFF

J: TRBJ2-7
size: few
V: TRBV7-8
D: TRBD1
DNA: TGTGCCAGCAGTCCCCCCGGGACAGGGCAGTACGAGCAGTACTTC
CDR3: CASSPPGTGQYEQYF

J: TRBJ1-5
size: NA
V: TRBV6-6
D: TRBD1
DNA: TGTGCCAGCATAGGGGGACAGGGTTTTTATCAGCCCCAGCATTTT
CDR3: CASIGGQGFYQPQHF

J: TRBJ2-2
size: once
V: TRBV12-3/TRBV12-4
D: NA
DNA: TGTGCCAGCAGTCGGAGAAGACTCACCGGGGAGCTGTTTTTT
CDR3: CASSRRRLTGELFF

J: TRBJ1-1
size: few
V: TRBV12-5
D: TRBD1
DNA: TGTGCTAGTGGTCCCTCGGACAGGCTGAACACTGAAGCTTTCTTT
CDR3: CASGPSDRLNTEAFF

J: TRBJ1-6
size: NA
V: TRBV27
D: TRBD1
DNA: TGTGCCAGCAGCCTAGGGGGACAGGGTAATTCACCCCTCCACTTT
CDR3: CASSLGGQGNSPLHF

J: TRBJ2-5
size: many
V: TRBV7-2
D: NA
DNA: TGTGCCAGCAACCGACCGGGAGAGACCCAGTACTTC
CDR3: CASNRPGETQYF

J: TRBJ2-7
size: NA
V: TRBV6-5
D: TRBD1
DNA: TGTGCCAGCAGCGCATGGCAGGGACAGGGATTCTCCTACGAGCAGTACTTC
CDR3: CASSAWQGQGFSYEQYF

J: TRBJ1-2
size: few
V: TRBV12-3/TRBV12-4
D: NA
DNA: TGTGCCAGCAGTGTGTCCCAGAGGGGCTACACCTTC
CDR3: CASSVSQRGYTF

J: TRBJ2-1
size: many
V: TRBV12-3/TRBV12-4
D: NA
DNA: TGTGCCAGCAGCCGCTTTAGGGGGGGCCGAATGGGTGTCGATGAGCAGTTCTTC
CDR3: CASSRFRGGRMGVDEQFF

J: TRBJ2-3
size: few
V: TRBV7-2
D: NA
DNA: TGTGCCAGCAGCCCCCGTTATCGAGATACGCAGTATTTT
CDR3: CASSPRYRDTQYF

J: TRBJ1-5
size: NA
V: TRBV28
D: NA
DNA: TGTGCCAGCAGTTCTACCCATCAGCCCCAGCATTTT
CDR3: CASSSTHQPQHF

J: TRBJ1-2
size: many
V: TRBV7-8
D: TRBD1
DNA: TGTGCCAGCAGCACCCGGACAGGGGACTATGGCTACACCTTC
CDR3: CASSTRTGDYGYTF

J: TRBJ2-5
size: few
V: TRBV27
D: NA
DNA: TGTGCCAGCAGTCCCGGTGGGACCCAGTACTTC
CDR3: CASSPGGTQYF

J: TRBJ1-2
size: NA
V: TRBV2
D: TRBD1
DNA: TGTGCCAGCAAAGGACAGGGAAACTATGGCTACACCTTC
CDR3: CASKGQGNYGYTF

J: TRBJ2-3
size: NA
V: TRBV6-5
D: TRBD1
DNA: TGTGCCAGCAGTTACCAGGGGGCGCTCACAGATACGCAGTATTTT
CDR3: CASSYQGALTDTQYF

J: TRBJ2-1
size: NA
V: TRBV7-2
D: TRBD2
DNA: TGTGCCAGCAGCACCTTTCCCTGGGGCGGGAGTGAAAGCTCCTACAATGAGCAGTTCTTC
CDR3: CASSTFPWGGSESSYNEQFF

J: TRBJ2-3
size: NA
V: TRBV7-3
D: NA
DNA: TGTGCCAGCAGCTTAACGTTGGTCGATACGCAGTATTTT
CDR3: CASSLTLVDTQYF

J: TRBJ1-1
size: few
V: TRBV11-2
D: NA
DNA: TGTGCCAGCCGAGGGGGGGGGGGCCAAACTGAAGCTTTCTTT
CDR3: CASRGGGGQTEAFF

J: TRBJ2-5
size: few
V: TRBV20-1
D: NA
DNA: TGCAGTGCTAAATTGGATGCCCGGACCCAGTACTTC
CDR3: CSAKLDARTQYF

J: TRBJ1-5
size: many
V: TRBV10-3
D: NA
DNA: TGTGCCATCAGTGAGTCGAGGTCCAGGGCGACAGATCAGCCCCAGCATTTT
CDR3: CAISESRSRATDQPQHF

J: TRBJ2-2
size: NA
V: TRBV6-2/TRBV6-3
D: NA
DNA: TGTGCCAGCAGTCGTACTAGTGCCGGGGAGCTGTTTTTT
CDR3: CASSRTSAGELFF